This TCR beta chain is from a study of blood T cell repertoires in COVID-19. Germline lookup yields CDR1 SQVTM and CDR2 ANQGSEA. The CDR3 is made up of 16 amino acids. Germline trimming cut 1 base from V and 4 bases from J; bases unmatched to any gene: 4. This clone was seen more than once but under ten times. Methods used by the authors: Cell counts per sample came from amplifying reference gene primers. The data were produced by immunoSEQ multiplex PCR, yet TCRdb's version contains in-frame clones alone and is incomplete. V and J calls and clone size are those listed in that table; D and trimming were worked out from the DNA. The sample includes more than 140,000 clones, roughly 82% of them seen just once.

The material sequenced was peripheral blood. The TCR originated in a woman in her forties or fifties in a cohort sampled during active or convalescent COVID-19. The rearrangement uses TRBV29-1 and TRBJ2-2, with 12 bases identical to TRBD2. The CDR3 nucleotides read TGCAGCGTTGAAGCACTAGCGGGGGGCCGCACCGGGGAGCTGTTTTTT. It specifies CSVEALAGGRTGELFF.